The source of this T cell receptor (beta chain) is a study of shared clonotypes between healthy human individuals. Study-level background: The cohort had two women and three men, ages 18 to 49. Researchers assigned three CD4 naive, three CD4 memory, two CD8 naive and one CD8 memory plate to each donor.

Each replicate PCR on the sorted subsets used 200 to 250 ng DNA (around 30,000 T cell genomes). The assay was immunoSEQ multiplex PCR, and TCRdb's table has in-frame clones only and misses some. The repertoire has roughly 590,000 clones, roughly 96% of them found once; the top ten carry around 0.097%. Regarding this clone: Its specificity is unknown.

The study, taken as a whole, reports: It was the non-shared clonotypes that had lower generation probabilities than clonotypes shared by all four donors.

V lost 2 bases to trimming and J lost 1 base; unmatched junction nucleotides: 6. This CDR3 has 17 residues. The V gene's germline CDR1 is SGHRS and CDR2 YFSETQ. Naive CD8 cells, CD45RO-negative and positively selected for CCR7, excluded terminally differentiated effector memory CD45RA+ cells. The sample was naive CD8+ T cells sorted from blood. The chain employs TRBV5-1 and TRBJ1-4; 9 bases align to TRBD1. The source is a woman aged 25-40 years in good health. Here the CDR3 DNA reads TGCGCCAGCAGCTTCACCCGACAGGGGGGAACTAATGAAAAACTGTTTTTT. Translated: CASSFTRQGGTNEKLFF.